The 21 T cell receptor beta chains below were found in one sample sequenced in a study of cytomegalovirus exposure and HLA in healthy donors. Use of 60 Vbeta and 13 Jbeta primers characterized the PCR. Repertoires were generated with immunoSEQ multiplex PCR, while TCRdb's copy carries only in-frame clones and drops some. Seen here are about 190,000 clones, around 83% observed once, and the top ten hold 1.1%. The specimen was PBMCs. The receptors come from a woman aged 40 to 49 in good health and CMV-seronegative.

The rearrangement links TRBV30 to TRBJ1-2, with 8 positions matching TRBD1. This CDR3 is built from 14 residues. The germline CDR1 and CDR2 sequences are GTSNPN and SVGIG (reference sequence). V gave up 7 bases and J gave up 5 bases; unmatched junction bases: 12. Written as DNA, the CDR3 is TGTGCCTCAAACTGGAACAGGGGGTTGTATGGCTACACCTTC. Encoded protein: CASNWNRGLYGYTF.

V is TRBV2 and J is TRBJ2-2; 10 nucleotides line up with TRBD1. CDR3 length equals 14 residues. V shed 4 bases, J shed 6 bases, and the junction held 2 bases outside the gene matches. The germline gives CDR1 SNHLY, CDR2 FYNNEI. CDR3 coding DNA: TGTGCCAGCAGTGTCGACAGGGGGCCCGGGGAGCTGTTTTTT. It translates to CASSVDRGPGELFF.

The chain joins TRBV6-5 to TRBJ2-7; TRBD1 aligns across 10 bases. The CDR3 totals 14 residues. Trimming removed 8 bases from V and 7 bases from J; junction bases left unmatched: 11. In germline, CDR1 is MNHEY, CDR2 SVGAGI. The CDR3 spells CASHSPGQGREQYF. In nucleotides, the CDR3 is TGTGCCAGCCACAGTCCGGGACAGGGGAGGGAGCAGTACTTC.

CDR3 DNA sequence: TGCGCCAGCAGCTTGGACCGGCGGACAGGGACCGAGGGCTACACCTTC. Its translation: CASSLDRRTGTEGYTF. This chain links TRBV5-1 with TRBJ1-2; 8 bases align to TRBD1. V dropped 0 bases and J dropped 8; count of bases not matched to a gene: 12. The CDR3 covers 16 residues. Germline CDR1 SGHRS, CDR2 YFSETQ.

The rearrangement links TRBV11-2 to TRBJ1-2, with TRBD1 as a possible D gene (5 bases). CDR1 and CDR2 from the germline V gene are SGHAT and FQNNGV. V was trimmed by 1 base and J by 4 bases, leaving 10 bases between them. The length of the CDR3 is 14 residues. CDR3 sequence reads: CASSLGGESYGYTF. The CDR3 region has the DNA TGTGCCAGCAGCTTAGGGGGGGAATCCTATGGCTACACCTTC.

The chain recombines TRBV25-1 with TRBJ1-1; tentative D call: TRBD1 (5 bases). Germline V gene data show CDR1 as MGHDK and CDR2 as SYGVNS. The CDR3 sequence is 15 residues long. V was pared by 6 bases and J by 3 bases, with 17 bases between. CDR3 in amino acids: CASSAQLGGDTEAFF. The DNA of the CDR3 is TGTGCCAGCAGCGCCCAGTTGGGAGGGGACACTGAAGCTTTCTTT.

V usage is TRBV18 and J usage is TRBJ2-1; no clear D. The germline V and J ends were trimmed by 3 bases and 0 bases, with 12 bases remaining between them. This CDR3 is built from 16 residues. Germline V gene sequence: CDR1 KGHSH, CDR2 LQKENI. The CDR3 loop is CASSPLAASSYNEQFF. The CDR3 nucleotides read TGTGCCAGCTCACCTCTTGCGGCCAGCTCCTACAATGAGCAGTTCTTC.

The chain uses TRBV18 and TRBJ1-1; D ambiguous. The CDR3 length is 11 residues. The germline V gene encodes CDR1 KGHSH and CDR2 LQKENI. Trimming removed 3 bases at V and 8 bases at J, with 7 bases between. CDR3 protein: CASSPQTEAFF. In nucleotides, the CDR3 is TGTGCCAGCTCACCTCAGACAGAAGCTTTCTTT.

The chain has TRBV19 and TRBJ1-2; 9 bases map to TRBD1. CDR3 size: 14 residues. CDR1 and CDR2 (germline): LNHDA, SQIVND (reference sequence). The junction had 10 bases not matched to a gene; V was cut back by 10 bases and J by 4 bases. CDR3: CATRPGTGIYGYTF. The CDR3 DNA reads TGTGCCACCCGCCCCGGGACAGGGATCTATGGCTACACCTTC.

V is TRBV21-1 and J is TRBJ1-1; the DNA was not used to check the table's D call, TRBD1. TRBV21-1 is shown as a pseudogene. CDR3 length: 17 residues. CDR3 in DNA: TGTGCCAGTAACCCGTTTTTAAAGGGGCTGCAGAACACTGAAGCTTTCTTT. This encodes CASNPFLKGLQNTEAFF.

V and J are TRBV28 and TRBJ1-4, with unresolved D. CDR1 is MDHEN, CDR2 SYDVKM, per germline. The CDR3 has 16 amino acids. V was clipped by 2 bases and J by 6 bases, with 16 bases between them. The CDR3 sequence is CASSLIGGSGDEKLFF. CDR3 nucleotide sequence: TGTGCCAGCAGTTTAATCGGTGGATCGGGTGATGAAAAACTGTTTTTT.

This clone was found a few times. J is TRBJ2-3 and V is TRBV11-3; 13 nucleotides agree with TRBD2. Germline V gene sequence: CDR1 SGHNT, CDR2 YENEEA. The CDR3 consists of 17 residues. V lost 2 bases, J lost 2 bases, and 4 bases stayed unmatched. CDR3 sequence: CASSLPGLAGDTDTQYF. DNA of the CDR3: TGTGCCAGCAGCTTACCCGGACTAGCGGGGGACACAGATACGCAGTATTTT.

The rearrangement links TRBV7-9 to TRBJ1-2; no clear D. V lost 2 bases and J lost 8, with 18 bases in between. The CDR3 covers 15 residues. The V gene's germline CDR1 is SEHNR and CDR2 FQNEAQ (reference sequence). CDR3 coding DNA: TGTGCCAGCAGCTTACACGACGGGTTGACGTCGGGCTACACCTTC. Translating it yields CASSLHDGLTSGYTF. Full variable domain (missing parts from reference TRBV7-9 and TRBJ1-2): DTGVSQNPRHKITKRGQNVTFRCDPISEHNRLYWYRQTLGQGPEFLTYFQNEAQLEKSRLLSDRFSAERPKGSFSTLEIQRTEQGDSAMYLCASSLHDGLTSGYTFGSGTRLTVV.

This chain joins TRBV4-3 and TRBJ2-1; 11 nucleotides align to TRBD2. CDR1 is LGHNA and CDR2 is YSLEER in the germline V gene. The ends lost 3 bases at V and 7 bases at J; junction bases unmatched: 11. The CDR3 is made up of 17 amino acids. CDR3 amino acids: CASSHLRQLAGENEQFF. In DNA form, the CDR3 reads TGCGCCAGCAGCCACCTAAGGCAACTAGCGGGAGAAAATGAGCAGTTCTTC.

This clone has a handful of counts. The chain combines TRBV7-3 with TRBJ2-3; TRBD2 matches at 8 bases. V shed 5 bases, J shed 7 bases, and the junction held 14 bases outside the gene matches. The CDR3 totals 16 residues. The germline gives CDR1 SGHTA, CDR2 FQGTGA. The CDR3 here is CASSRGIVAGPNTQYF. CDR3 DNA sequence: TGTGCCAGCAGCAGGGGGATTGTAGCGGGGCCGAATACGCAGTATTTT.

The chain combines TRBV5-4 with TRBJ2-5; 10 nucleotides line up with TRBD1. Germline lookup yields CDR1 SGHNT and CDR2 YYREEE (reference sequence). CDR3 length: 15 residues. Trimming at V came to 0 bases and at J to 5 bases, leaving 4 bases not matched to a gene. The CDR3 is CASSLATGGVETQYF. The CDR3 region has the DNA TGTGCCAGCAGCTTGGCGACAGGGGGCGTGGAGACCCAGTACTTC.

The J gene is TRBJ1-5, the V gene TRBV11-2, with D unresolved. The length of the CDR3 is 13 residues. V dropped 0 bases and J dropped 5 bases, with 5 bases sitting between them. Germline V gene sequence: CDR1 SGHAT, CDR2 FQNNGV. The CDR3 loop is CASSLDSHQPQHF. The DNA for the CDR3 is TGTGCCAGCAGCTTAGATTCTCATCAGCCCCAGCATTTT.

The V gene is TRBV6-6, the J gene TRBJ1-4, with D unclear. V gave up 8 bases and J gave up 6 bases, with 19 bases separating them. Looked up from germline, CDR1 is MNHNY and CDR2 is SVGAGI (reference sequence). The CDR3 sequence is 15 residues long. CDR3: CASRGREGFDEKLFF. CDR3 coding DNA: TGTGCCAGCCGAGGCCGAGAGGGTTTCGATGAAAAACTGTTTTTT.

V gene TRBV19 combines with J gene TRBJ1-1; D gene ambiguous. The CDR3 runs 13 residues. Germline V CDR1 and CDR2: LNHDA, SQIVND (reference sequence). With 7 bases removed from V and 2 bases from J, the gap between germline ends came to 11 bases. This CDR3 reads CASTAVLNTEAFF. The DNA for the CDR3 is TGTGCCAGTACCGCCGTCCTAAACACTGAAGCTTTCTTT.

This clone was detected only once. The J gene is TRBJ2-3, the V gene TRBV10-3; D is perhaps TRBD1 (5 bases). Trimming removed 10 bases at V and 2 bases at J, with 10 bases between. Germline CDR1 ENHRY, CDR2 SYGVKD. The CDR3 contains 12 residues. The CDR3 is CATSGNTDTQYF. The CDR3 nucleotides read TGTGCCACGTCAGGGAACACAGATACGCAGTATTTT.

This chain uses TRBV27 with TRBJ2-1; 7 nucleotides agree with TRBD1. J lost 7 bases, V lost 8 bases, and 11 bases had no gene match. CDR1 MNHEY and CDR2 SMNVEV come from the germline V gene (reference sequence). The CDR3 totals 14 residues. CDR3: CASHDRAQYNEQFF. In nucleotides, the CDR3 is TGTGCCAGCCATGACAGGGCGCAATATAATGAGCAGTTCTTC.